Listed below are T cell receptor beta chains from one sample, sequenced in a study of blood T cell repertoires in COVID-19. Generated by immunoSEQ multiplex PCR, the TCRdb table keeps only in-frame clones and is missing some. The table has 150,000 to 200,000 clones, over 75% seen once. The sequenced sample was peripheral blood. Every receptor here comes from a human donor in a cohort sampled during active COVID-19. CDR3s include the opening cysteine and the closing phenylalanine or tryptophan. Each record gives: J gene, clone size, V gene, D gene, CDR3 DNA, CDR3 protein. A D gene is named only where the DNA matches it firmly. Expanded clones get a size class; other rows say once, few or many, or leave the size out.

TRBJ2-3 | once | TRBV6-5 | TRBD1 | TGTGCCAGCAGTTACCAACCGACAGGGGAGATGGAGTATTTT | CASSYQPTGEMEYF
TRBJ2-6 | . | TRBV4-3 | . | TGCGCCAGCAGCCAAGCCAGGGCCTCTGGGGCCAACGTCCTGACTTTC | CASSQARASGANVLTF
TRBJ1-2 | once | TRBV10-3 | TRBD1 | TGTGCCATCAGTGAGGGGACAGGGGAAAAGTATGGCTACACCTTC | CAISEGTGEKYGYTF
TRBJ1-5 | . | TRBV7-2 | . | TGTGCCAGCAGCTTAGCGCCTTGGGGGGAGCCCCAGCATTTT | CASSLAPWGEPQHF
TRBJ2-3 | . | TRBV24-1 | . | TGTGCCACCAGTGACCCAAGGCTACAGGGGGGGCCGCAGTATTTT | CATSDPRLQGGPQYF
TRBJ2-5 | . | TRBV7-2 | TRBD1 | TGTGCCAGCAGCTCCAGGGGGCGCCGGGAGACCCAGTACTTC | CASSSRGRRETQYF
TRBJ2-2 | once | TRBV7-9 | . | TGTGCCAGCAGCTTAGCGCTAGGGGGAAACACCGGGGAGCTGTTTTTT | CASSLALGGNTGELFF
TRBJ2-2 | . | TRBV12-5 | . | TGTGCTAGTGGCCAGGACAGCCTGAACACCGGGGAGCTGTTTTTT | CASGQDSLNTGELFF
TRBJ2-5 | . | TRBV5-4 | . | TGTGCCAGCAGCTTGGCCGAAGAGACCCAGTACTTC | CASSLAEETQYF
TRBJ2-4 | once | TRBV19 | . | TGTGCCAGTAGTATCATGGTTGGCCCTGGCGGTTTTTCGGCCAAAAACATTCAGTACTTC | CASSIMVGPGGFSAKNIQYF
TRBJ1-4 | once | TRBV9 | . | TGTGCCAGCAGCCCCCCCCGAGGCAGGGAACTGTTTTTT | CASSPPRGRELFF
TRBJ1-5 | . | TRBV6-5 | . | TGTGCCAGCAGTCCGGTCTCGAGTCAGCCCCAGCATTTT | CASSPVSSQPQHF
TRBJ1-6 | . | TRBV11-3 | TRBD1 | TGTGCCAGCAGCTCCCAGGGGGCCGGTTCACCCCTCCACTTT | CASSSQGAGSPLHF
TRBJ2-4 | . | TRBV27 | . | TGTGCCAGCAGGGATCCCAGGGCTGGAAAAAACATTCAGTACTTC | CASRDPRAGKNIQYF
TRBJ2-3 | . | TRBV7-2 | TRBD2 | TGTGCCAGCAGCCGGGGGGAAAGCACAGATACGCAGTATTTT | CASSRGESTDTQYF
TRBJ2-7 | . | TRBV28 | TRBD1 | TGTGCCAGCAGCGGGACAGGCACACTGGGCGAGCAGTACTTC | CASSGTGTLGEQYF
TRBJ1-2 | . | TRBV11-1 | TRBD1 | TGTGCCAGCAGCTTATCTCCCGGACAGGCGAACTATGGCTACACCTTC | CASSLSPGQANYGYTF
TRBJ1-1 | . | TRBV6-5 | . | TGTGCCAGCAGTTATTTCACTTACACTGAAGCTTTCTTT | CASSYFTYTEAFF
TRBJ1-2 | . | TRBV14 | TRBD1 | TGTGCCAGCAGAGGACAGGGGGCGACTGGCTACACCTTC | CASRGQGATGYTF
TRBJ2-3 | . | TRBV19 | TRBD2 | TGTGCCAGTAACCCTCTAGCGGGAGGGCCAACAGATACGCAGTATTTT | CASNPLAGGPTDTQYF
TRBJ2-7 | few | TRBV30 | . | TGTGCCTTGTCCCTCCCCTACGAGCAGTACTTC | CALSLPYEQYF
TRBJ2-3 | . | TRBV30 | . | TGTGCCTGGAACGTGGGGCTCATGGGGGATACGCAGTATTTT | CAWNVGLMGDTQYF
TRBJ2-2 | . | TRBV19 | . | TGTGCCAGTAACGAGGGGTGGAGGGTAGGATCCGGGGAGCTGTTTTTT | CASNEGWRVGSGELFF